This TCR beta chain was recorded in a study of cytomegalovirus exposure and HLA in healthy donors. Germline V gene sequence: CDR1 LNHDA, CDR2 SQIVND (reference sequence). CDR3 length: 15 residues. With 1 base clipped from V and 3 bases from J, the junction kept 5 bases outside the gene matches. It was with 60 Vbeta and 13 Jbeta primers that the PCR ran. The method was immunoSEQ multiplex PCR; TCRdb's version includes in-frame clones alone and lacks a portion of them. The table lists around 200,000 clones, 62% of them singletons. Sequenced: PBMCs. The chain couples TRBV19 to TRBJ2-5, with 7 bases aligning to TRBD2. The clonotype comes from a man in his forties in good health and CMV-seronegative. CDR3 DNA: TGTGCCAGTAGTATAGTTAGGGACTACGAAGAGACCCAGTACTTC. This sequence encodes CASSIVRDYEETQYF.